This T cell receptor (beta chain) was recovered during a study of blood T cell repertoires in COVID-19 (dated by TCRdb to 2020 to 2021). With regard to the full study: The collaborator samples originated in the United States, Italy and Spain and spanned the acute and convalescent phases of COVID-19. The material from the prospective study consisted of cDNA or gDNA derived from T cells, B-cell-depleted T cells, or PBMCs. The dataset comprised deeply sampled blood TCRbeta repertoires from subjects exposed to, actively infected with, or recovered from COVID-19. A freely available public database, intended as a resource for researchers studying the immune response to SARS-CoV-2, is where the repertoires were released. Samples came from the ongoing ImmuneRACE study (first 160 participants) plus 1,254 subjects from 6 global collaborators. Sample metadata almost always included a de-identified subject ID, COVID-19 status, age in years and sex. Where HLA class I and class II types were available, the types were taken from metadata supplied by the sample provider, not from assay-based typing. Overall study results and their limits: The quantity of clinical and demographic metadata differed by source and by participant and was supplied without curation.

TCRbeta CDR3 regions were amplified from genomic DNA using the immunoSEQ Assay, a bias-controlled multiplex PCR. The original pipeline was this. The number of nucleated cells in each sample was estimated by amplification of reference gene primers within the assay. To quantify the absolute abundance of each unique TCRbeta CDR3 rearrangement, sequence reads were collapsed and filtered. Productive Simpson clonality was computed per sample as the square root of Simpson's diversity index over productive rearrangements. TCRdb took this table from immuneACCESS and kept in-frame rearrangements with V and J called. Such tables lack part of the clones; where checked against another copy, unresolved V genes explain under half of the gap, and the rest is unexplained. V, J and clone size were drawn from that table, and D and trimming were deduced from the DNA. A total of fewer than 250,000 clones appear in this sample, roughly 80% of them only once. The ten largest clones add up to roughly 7% of the sample.

Remarks on this clone: The target of this receptor is not known. The sample holds no much larger clone one base away, and base qualities are not on file.

Deletion took 0 bases off V and 0 bases off J, with a span of 16 bases between the germline ends. The germline V gene (reference sequence) sets CDR1 to LNHNV and CDR2 to YYDKDF. The cysteine opens and the phenylalanine closes a CDR3 of 18 amino acids. Left in the record is the CDR3 DNA by itself, 54 bases read in frame from the first base. Collaborating institutions collected whole blood in K2EDTA tubes following their own protocols. For TCRbeta analysis, collaborators shipped samples in one of three forms: frozen whole blood, isolated PBMCs, or DNA extracted from either of those sample types. The sample comprised peripheral blood. The origin of this receptor is a woman aged 45 to 65 with acute or convalescent COVID-19. Rearrangement joined TRBV15 to TRBJ2-3; the best D guess is TRBD1, with 6 bases matching. CDR3 protein: CATSRDSRGTHSTDTQYF. The nucleotide sequence is given as TGTGCCACCAGCAGAGATAGCAGGGGAACCCATAGCACAGATACGCAGTATTTT.